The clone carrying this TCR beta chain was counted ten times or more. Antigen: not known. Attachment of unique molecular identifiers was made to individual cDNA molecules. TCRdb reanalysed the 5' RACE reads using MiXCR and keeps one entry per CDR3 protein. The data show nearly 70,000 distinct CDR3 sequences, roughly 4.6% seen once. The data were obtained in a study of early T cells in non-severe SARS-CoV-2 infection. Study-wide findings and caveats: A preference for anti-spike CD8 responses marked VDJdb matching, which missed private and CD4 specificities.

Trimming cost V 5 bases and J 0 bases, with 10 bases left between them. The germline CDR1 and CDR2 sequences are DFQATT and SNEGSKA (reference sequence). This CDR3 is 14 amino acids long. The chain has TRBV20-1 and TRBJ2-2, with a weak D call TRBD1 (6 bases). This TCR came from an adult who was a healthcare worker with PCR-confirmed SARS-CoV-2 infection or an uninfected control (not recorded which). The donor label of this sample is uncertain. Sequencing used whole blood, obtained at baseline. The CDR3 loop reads CSADRLPNTGELFF. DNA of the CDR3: TGCAGTGCTGACAGGCTCCCGAACACCGGGGAGCTGTTTTTT.